This is a list of T cell receptor beta chains from one sample in a study of blood T cell repertoires in COVID-19. The table came from immunoSEQ multiplex PCR; TCRdb's copy has only in-frame clones and leaves some out. The sample lists tens of thousands of clones; 89% were seen once. The specimen was peripheral blood. All receptors come from a human donor in a cohort sampled during active COVID-19. Both conserved end residues are trimmed from each CDR3. Fields, in order: D gene, V gene, clone size, CDR3 length, J gene, CDR3 protein. The D gene is left open where the match is weak. Expanded clones get a size class; other rows say once, few or many, or leave the size out.

>-|TRBV7-9|-|12|TRBJ2-7
ASTPGRQDSEQY
>TRBD2|TRBV4-3|-|13|TRBJ2-1
ASSQVGTSGMRQF
>TRBD1|TRBV4-2|-|13|TRBJ1-5
ASSPGTGGNQPQH
>-|TRBV6-5|-|11|TRBJ1-1
ASKVTANTEAF
>TRBD1|TRBV19|-|13|TRBJ1-5
ASTPGQGGIQPQH
>TRBD1|TRBV6-5|-|11|TRBJ2-7
ASSLDRGYEQY
>TRBD2|TRBV3-1/TRBV3-2|-|14|TRBJ2-1
ASSHDSGRRYNEQF
>-|TRBV19|-|11|TRBJ1-1
ASSIYGNTEAF
>-|TRBV2|-|12|TRBJ2-7
ASSEAGGASEQY
>-|TRBV28|-|10|TRBJ1-4
ASSSQGEKLF
>TRBD1|TRBV6-5|-|11|TRBJ1-1
ASRYRGLTEAF
>-|TRBV9|-|14|TRBJ2-2
ASSVQGPTNTGELF
>-|TRBV5-1|once|13|TRBJ2-2
ASSFTSPNTGELF
>-|TRBV7-8|-|12|TRBJ1-5
ASSLDRLNQPQH
>-|TRBV4-1|-|13|TRBJ2-2
ASSQFLAVTGELF
>TRBD1|TRBV5-1|-|11|TRBJ2-7
ASSAGQAYEQY
>TRBD1|TRBV28|-|11|TRBJ1-3
ASTGGAGNTIY
>-|TRBV2|-|11|TRBJ2-7
ASSDRATYEQY
>-|TRBV21-1|-|14|TRBJ2-1
ASSNAGGGPFNEQF
>-|TRBV4-3|-|11|TRBJ2-7
ASSLSLTYEQY
>-|TRBV7-8|-|14|TRBJ2-1
ASSLPTGYFNNEQF
>-|TRBV5-1|-|13|TRBJ2-6
ASSLQGEGANVLT
>-|TRBV12-3/TRBV12-4|few|10|TRBJ2-7
ASNAGRYEQY
>-|TRBV7-6|once|13|TRBJ2-1
ASSPTGQNGNEQF
>TRBD2|TRBV7-7|-|14|TRBJ2-1
ASSFGLGGRGDEQF
>-|TRBV4-3|once|12|TRBJ1-2
ASSPSLGRRGYT
>TRBD1|TRBV30|-|12|TRBJ1-1
AWNRDRGDTEAF
>TRBD1|TRBV9|-|13|TRBJ2-2
ASSDRDRGPGELF
>-|TRBV15|-|11|TRBJ2-7
ATSRDLLYEQY
>-|TRBV7-2|once|12|TRBJ1-1
ASSFNWGKGEAF
>-|TRBV28|-|11|TRBJ2-2
AIQQDVTGELF
>-|TRBV7-9|-|12|TRBJ1-1
ASSPRTADTEAF
>-|TRBV6-2/TRBV6-3|-|16|TRBJ2-5
ASSYSSYRAMMQETQY
>-|TRBV10-3|-|14|TRBJ2-1
AISGFRTASYNEQF
>-|TRBV3-1/TRBV3-2|-|9|TRBJ2-7
ASSLGGEQY
>-|TRBV9|-|10|TRBJ2-2
ASSKGAGELF
>TRBD1|TRBV28|-|13|TRBJ2-2
ASSRGTGFAGELF
>-|TRBV5-1|-|14|TRBJ2-2
ASSLRTEGNTGELF
>-|TRBV12-2|-|12|TRBJ1-5
ASRLVDSNQPQH